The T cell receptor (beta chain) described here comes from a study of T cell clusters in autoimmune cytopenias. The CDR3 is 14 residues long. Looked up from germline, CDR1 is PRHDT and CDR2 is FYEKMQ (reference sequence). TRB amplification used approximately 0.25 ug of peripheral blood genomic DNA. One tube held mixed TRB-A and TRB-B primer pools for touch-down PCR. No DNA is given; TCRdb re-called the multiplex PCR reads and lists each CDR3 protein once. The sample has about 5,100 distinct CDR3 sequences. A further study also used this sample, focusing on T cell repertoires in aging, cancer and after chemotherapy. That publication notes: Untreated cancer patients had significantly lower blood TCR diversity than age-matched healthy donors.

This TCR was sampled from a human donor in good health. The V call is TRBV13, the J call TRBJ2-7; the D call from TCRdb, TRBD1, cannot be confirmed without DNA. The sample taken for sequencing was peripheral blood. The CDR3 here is CASSLAGSAYEQYF.